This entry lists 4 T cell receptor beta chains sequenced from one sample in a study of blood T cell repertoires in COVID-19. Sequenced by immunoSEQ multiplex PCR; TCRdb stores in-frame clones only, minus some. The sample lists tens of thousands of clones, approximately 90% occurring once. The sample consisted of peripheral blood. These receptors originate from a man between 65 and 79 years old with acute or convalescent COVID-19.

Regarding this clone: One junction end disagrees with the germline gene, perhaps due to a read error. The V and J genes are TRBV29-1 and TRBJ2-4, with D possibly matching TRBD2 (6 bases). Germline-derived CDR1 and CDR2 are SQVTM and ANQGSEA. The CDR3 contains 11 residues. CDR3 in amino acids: CSVIGEVSEHF. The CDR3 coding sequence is TGCAGCGTTATAGGGGAGGTCTCGGAGCACTTC. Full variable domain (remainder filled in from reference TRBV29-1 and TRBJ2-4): SAVISQKPSRDICQRGTSLTIQCQVDSQVTMMFWYRQQPGQSLTLIATANQGSEATYESGFVIDKFPISRPNLTFSTLTVSNMSPEDSSIYLCSVIGEVSEHFGAGTRLSVL.

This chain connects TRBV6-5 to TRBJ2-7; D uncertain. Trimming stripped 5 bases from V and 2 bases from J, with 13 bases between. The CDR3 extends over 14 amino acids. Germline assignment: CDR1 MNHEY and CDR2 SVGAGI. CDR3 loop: CASSHGDPPYEQYV. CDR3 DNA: TGTGCCAGCAGTCACGGAGACCCCCCCTACGAGCAGTACGTC.

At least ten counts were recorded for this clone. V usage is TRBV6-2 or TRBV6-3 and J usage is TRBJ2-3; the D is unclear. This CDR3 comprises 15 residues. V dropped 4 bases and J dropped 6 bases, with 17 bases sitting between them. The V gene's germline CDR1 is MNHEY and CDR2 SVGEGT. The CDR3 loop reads CASSFSPGDADTQYF. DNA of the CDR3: TGTGCCAGCAGTTTTTCGCCCGGAGACGCGGATACGCAGTATTTT.

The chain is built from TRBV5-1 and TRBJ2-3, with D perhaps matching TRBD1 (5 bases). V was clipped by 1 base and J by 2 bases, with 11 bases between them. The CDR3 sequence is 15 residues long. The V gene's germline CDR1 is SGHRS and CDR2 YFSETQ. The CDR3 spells CASSLTGHFTDTQYF. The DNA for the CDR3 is TGCGCCAGCAGCTTGACCGGACACTTCACAGATACGCAGTATTTT.